This T cell receptor beta chain was found in a study of post-analysis software for immune sequencing data. Turning to the study itself: Recorded disease courses covered relapsing-remitting, secondary progressive and progressive-relapsing multiple sclerosis. Some patients had no subtype annotation.

Whole-study findings and limits: Compared with controls, patients showed significantly lower normalized Chao1 diversity. The study found TRBV5-6, TRBV5-1 and TRBV20-1 among a few TRBV segments more frequent in patients than controls.

TCR beta cDNA libraries included unique molecular identifiers. Input populations of roughly 0.9 to 10 million T cells gave rise to around 480,000 cDNA molecules. TCRdb reanalysed the PCR reads using MiXCR and keeps one entry per CDR3 protein. The sample records hundreds of thousands of distinct CDR3 sequences, 25% to 30% being singletons. A note on this clonotype: The antigen is unknown.

The CDR3 sequence is 15 residues long. The germline V gene has CDR1 SGHDN and CDR2 FVKESK. After removal of 1 base from V and 4 bases from J, the junction contained 5 bases not matched to a gene. Material for sequencing was blood. This chain connects TRBV14 to TRBJ2-7, with 9 bases matching TRBD1. The sequence was collected from a girl aged 5 to 17 with multiple sclerosis. CDR3 nucleotide sequence: TGTGCCAGCAGCCAAGCCGACAGGGGGTCTTACGAGCAGTACTTC. Protein product: CASSQADRGSYEQYF.